This TCR beta chain was captured by sequencing in a study of blood T cell repertoires in COVID-19. The CDR3 runs 16 residues. Germline V gives CDR1 SGHTA, CDR2 FQGTGA. V lost 5 bases and J lost 5; bases outside the gene matches: 6. Measured with immunoSEQ multiplex PCR; TCRdb has only the in-frame clones, and not every one. The sample lists 24,000 or so clones, 88% occurring once. The sequencing sample was made of peripheral blood. The rearrangement links TRBV7-3 to TRBJ2-5, with TRBD2 matching over 15 bases. This TCR was sampled from a man between 65 and 85 years old in a cohort sampled during active COVID-19. CDR3 sequence (DNA): TGTGCCAGCAGCCCCGGACTAGCGGGAGGGCCGGAGACCCAGTACTTC. It is translated as CASSPGLAGGPETQYF.